This record covers a single TCR beta chain. This specimen comes from a study of blood T cell repertoires in COVID-19. Study-wide context: The United States, Italy and Spain supplied acute and convalescent COVID-19 samples.

The CDR3 is made up of 15 amino acids. The germline gives CDR1 SNHLY, CDR2 FYNNEI. With 3 bases removed from V and 0 bases from J, the gap between germline ends came to 9 bases. How the authors handled the data: Amplification with reference gene primers provided the estimates of nucleated cell counts. The protocol was immunoSEQ multiplex PCR, while the TCRdb copy is restricted to in-frame clones and leaves out a portion. V and J calls and clone size are copied from that table; D and trimming were computed from the DNA. The sample contains about 160,000 clones, roughly 83% of which appear only once. The specimen was peripheral blood. V gene TRBV2 combines with J gene TRBJ1-3; D perhaps matches TRBD1 (6 bases). The TCR was taken from a woman over 75 with active or convalescent COVID-19. The CDR3 reads CASSDWTDSGNTIYF. The CDR3 coding sequence is TGTGCCAGCAGTGATTGGACAGACTCTGGAAACACCATATATTTT.